The T cell receptor (beta chain) under discussion was sequenced for a study of T cell responses to AZD1222 COVID-19 vaccine. Profiling relied on immunoSEQ multiplex PCR, and the TCRdb table lists in-frame clones only, not all of them. Of roughly 70,000 clones in the sample, more than 80% were seen once. The receptor comes from an adult in good health. Sequenced material: peripheral blood, taken on day 0 of AZD1222 vaccination.

This chain's CDR3 is CASREYAGPLSTEAFF. The CDR3 DNA sequence: TGTGCCAGCAGGGAATACGCAGGGCCTTTATCGACTGAAGCTTTCTTT. The chain couples TRBV21-1 to TRBJ1-1; TRBD1 is taken as the D call from the table, unchecked against the DNA. TRBV21-1 is a pseudogene locus. The CDR3 runs 16 residues.